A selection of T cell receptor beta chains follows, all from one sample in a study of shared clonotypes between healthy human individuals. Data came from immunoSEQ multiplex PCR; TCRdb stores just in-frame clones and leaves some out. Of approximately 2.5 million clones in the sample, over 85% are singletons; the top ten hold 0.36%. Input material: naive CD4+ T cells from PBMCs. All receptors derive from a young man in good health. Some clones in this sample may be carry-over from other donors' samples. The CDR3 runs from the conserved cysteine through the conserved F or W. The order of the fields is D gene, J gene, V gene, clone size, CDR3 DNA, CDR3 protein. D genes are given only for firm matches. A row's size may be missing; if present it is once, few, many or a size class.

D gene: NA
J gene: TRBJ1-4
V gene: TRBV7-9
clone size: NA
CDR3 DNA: TGTGCCAGCAGCTTAGGGCAGGGGTTTGAAAAACTGTTTTTT
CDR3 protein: CASSLGQGFEKLFF

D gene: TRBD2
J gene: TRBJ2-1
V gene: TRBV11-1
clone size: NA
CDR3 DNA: TGTGCCAGCAGCTTAGTCGGGACTACTCGTCGGCATGAGCAGTTCTTC
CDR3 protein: CASSLVGTTRRHEQFF

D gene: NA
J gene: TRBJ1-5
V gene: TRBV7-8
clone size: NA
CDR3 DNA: TGTGCCAGCAGCCCTGGCGGGGCGGTGAGCAATCAGCCCCAGCATTTT
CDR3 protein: CASSPGGAVSNQPQHF

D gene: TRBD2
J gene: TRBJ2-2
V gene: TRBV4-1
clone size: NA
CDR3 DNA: TGCGCCAGCAGCCAGGCCACTAGCGGGAGGTTCACCGGGGAGCTGTTTTTT
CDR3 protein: CASSQATSGRFTGELFF

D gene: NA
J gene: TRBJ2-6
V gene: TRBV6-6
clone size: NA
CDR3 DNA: TGTGCCACCATAAGCCTGAGCTCTGGGGCCAACGTCCTGACTTTC
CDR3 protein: CATISLSSGANVLTF

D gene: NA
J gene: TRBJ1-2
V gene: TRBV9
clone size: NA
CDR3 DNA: TGTGCCAGCAGGAGAGACTATGGCTACACCTTC
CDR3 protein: CASRRDYGYTF

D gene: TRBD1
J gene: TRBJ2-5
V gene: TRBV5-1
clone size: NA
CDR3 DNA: TGCGCCAGCAGTGCCACCGACAGGGTTGAGACCCAGTACTTC
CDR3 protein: CASSATDRVETQYF

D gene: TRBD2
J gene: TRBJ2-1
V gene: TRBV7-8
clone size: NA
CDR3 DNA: TGTGCCAGCAGCCCCGGGGAGGGAAATGAGCAGTTCTTC
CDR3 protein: CASSPGEGNEQFF

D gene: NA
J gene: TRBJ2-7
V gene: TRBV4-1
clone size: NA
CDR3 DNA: TGCGCCAGCAGCCAACTTCCGGGACCGGGGCGTCTGGAGCAGTACTTC
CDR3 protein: CASSQLPGPGRLEQYF

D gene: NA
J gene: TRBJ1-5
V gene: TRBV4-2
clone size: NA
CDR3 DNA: TGTGCCAGCAGCTTGGGTTGGCAGGGCTATCAGCCCCAGCATTTT
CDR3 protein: CASSLGWQGYQPQHF

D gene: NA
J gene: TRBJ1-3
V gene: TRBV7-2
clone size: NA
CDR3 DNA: TGTGCCAGCAGCACCGGGGGCGGGGGAAACACCATATATTTT
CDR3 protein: CASSTGGGGNTIYF

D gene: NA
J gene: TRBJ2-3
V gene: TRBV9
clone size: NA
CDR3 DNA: TGTGCCAGCAGCGTCCAGGGTGTTTCCGATACGCAGTATTTT
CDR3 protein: CASSVQGVSDTQYF

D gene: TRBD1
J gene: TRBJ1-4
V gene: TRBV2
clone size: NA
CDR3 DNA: TGTGCCAGCAGCGGACCCGGGACAGATAATGAAAAACTGTTTTTT
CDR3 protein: CASSGPGTDNEKLFF

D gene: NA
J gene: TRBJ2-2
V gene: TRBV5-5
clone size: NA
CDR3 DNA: TGTGCCAGCAGCTTGTTGTCCGGGAACATTTTCACCGGGGAGCTGTTTTTT
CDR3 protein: CASSLLSGNIFTGELFF

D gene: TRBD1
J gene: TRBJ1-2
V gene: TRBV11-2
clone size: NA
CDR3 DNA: TGTGCCAGCAGCTCCTTAGGTCAGACAGGGTATGGCTACACCTTC
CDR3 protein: CASSSLGQTGYGYTF

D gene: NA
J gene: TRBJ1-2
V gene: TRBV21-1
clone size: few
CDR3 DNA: TGTGCCAGCACCCTTAGGGACAGGGGGCTAGGCTACACCTTC
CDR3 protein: CASTLRDRGLGYTF

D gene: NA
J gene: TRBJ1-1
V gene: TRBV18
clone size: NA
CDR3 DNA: TGTGCCAGCTCACGGGCCCTAGACACTGAAGCTTTCTTT
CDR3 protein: CASSRALDTEAFF

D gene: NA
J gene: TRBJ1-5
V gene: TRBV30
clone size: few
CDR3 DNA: TGTGCCTGGAACGGGGAGTGGGATCAGCCCCAGCATTTT
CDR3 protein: CAWNGEWDQPQHF

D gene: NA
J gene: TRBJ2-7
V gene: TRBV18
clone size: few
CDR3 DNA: TGTGCCAGCTCACCCGGGGCCTCCTACGAGCAGTACTTC
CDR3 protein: CASSPGASYEQYF

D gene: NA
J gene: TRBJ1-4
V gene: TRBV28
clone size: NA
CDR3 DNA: TGTGCCAGCAGTGCACAGGGAGGGGCGGCTCAAAAACTGTTTTTT
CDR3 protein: CASSAQGGAAQKLFF

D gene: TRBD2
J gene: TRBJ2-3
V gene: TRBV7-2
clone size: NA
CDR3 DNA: TGTGCCAGCAGCTCGGGACTAGCGGTTAGCACAGATACGCAGTATTTT
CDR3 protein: CASSSGLAVSTDTQYF

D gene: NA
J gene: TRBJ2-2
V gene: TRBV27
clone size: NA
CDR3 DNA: TGTGCCAGCAGTTTAAAGGGGGGCAGGGACACCGGGGAGCTGTTTTTT
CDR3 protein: CASSLKGGRDTGELFF

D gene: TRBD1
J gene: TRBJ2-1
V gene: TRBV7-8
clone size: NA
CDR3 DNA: TGTGCCAGCAGCTTAAGGCGCGACAGGGCCAATGAGCAGTTCTTC
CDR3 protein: CASSLRRDRANEQFF

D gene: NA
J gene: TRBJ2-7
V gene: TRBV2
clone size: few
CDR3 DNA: TGTGCCAGCAGTGACGGTCCCAGGGTCTACGAGCAGTACTTC
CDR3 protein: CASSDGPRVYEQYF

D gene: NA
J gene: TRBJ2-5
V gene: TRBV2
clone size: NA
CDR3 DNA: TGTGCCAGCAGTGCGGGCCAGGAGAGGACCCAGTACTTC
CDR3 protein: CASSAGQERTQYF

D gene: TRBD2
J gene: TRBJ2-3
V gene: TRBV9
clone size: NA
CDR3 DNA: TGTGCCAGCAGCGTAGAAGTAGCGGGAGGGGAGCAGTATTTT
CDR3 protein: CASSVEVAGGEQYF

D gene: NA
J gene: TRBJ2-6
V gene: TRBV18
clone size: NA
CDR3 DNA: TGTGCCAGCTCTCCTATGGGGGACCCTGGGGCCAACGTCCTGACTTTC
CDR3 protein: CASSPMGDPGANVLTF

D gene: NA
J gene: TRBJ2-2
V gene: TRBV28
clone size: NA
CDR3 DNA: TGTGCCAGCAGTGTCGCCGGGACACCGGCCACCGGGGAGCTGTTTTTT
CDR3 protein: CASSVAGTPATGELFF

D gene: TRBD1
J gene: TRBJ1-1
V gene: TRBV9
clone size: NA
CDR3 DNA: TGTGCCAGCAGCGTGGACAGGGGAGAGGCTGAAGCTTTCTTT
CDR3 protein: CASSVDRGEAEAFF

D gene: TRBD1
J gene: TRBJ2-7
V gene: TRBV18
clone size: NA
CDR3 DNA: TGTGCCAGCTCGCAACAGGGGGCTATAGCCTACGAGCAGTACTTC
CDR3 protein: CASSQQGAIAYEQYF